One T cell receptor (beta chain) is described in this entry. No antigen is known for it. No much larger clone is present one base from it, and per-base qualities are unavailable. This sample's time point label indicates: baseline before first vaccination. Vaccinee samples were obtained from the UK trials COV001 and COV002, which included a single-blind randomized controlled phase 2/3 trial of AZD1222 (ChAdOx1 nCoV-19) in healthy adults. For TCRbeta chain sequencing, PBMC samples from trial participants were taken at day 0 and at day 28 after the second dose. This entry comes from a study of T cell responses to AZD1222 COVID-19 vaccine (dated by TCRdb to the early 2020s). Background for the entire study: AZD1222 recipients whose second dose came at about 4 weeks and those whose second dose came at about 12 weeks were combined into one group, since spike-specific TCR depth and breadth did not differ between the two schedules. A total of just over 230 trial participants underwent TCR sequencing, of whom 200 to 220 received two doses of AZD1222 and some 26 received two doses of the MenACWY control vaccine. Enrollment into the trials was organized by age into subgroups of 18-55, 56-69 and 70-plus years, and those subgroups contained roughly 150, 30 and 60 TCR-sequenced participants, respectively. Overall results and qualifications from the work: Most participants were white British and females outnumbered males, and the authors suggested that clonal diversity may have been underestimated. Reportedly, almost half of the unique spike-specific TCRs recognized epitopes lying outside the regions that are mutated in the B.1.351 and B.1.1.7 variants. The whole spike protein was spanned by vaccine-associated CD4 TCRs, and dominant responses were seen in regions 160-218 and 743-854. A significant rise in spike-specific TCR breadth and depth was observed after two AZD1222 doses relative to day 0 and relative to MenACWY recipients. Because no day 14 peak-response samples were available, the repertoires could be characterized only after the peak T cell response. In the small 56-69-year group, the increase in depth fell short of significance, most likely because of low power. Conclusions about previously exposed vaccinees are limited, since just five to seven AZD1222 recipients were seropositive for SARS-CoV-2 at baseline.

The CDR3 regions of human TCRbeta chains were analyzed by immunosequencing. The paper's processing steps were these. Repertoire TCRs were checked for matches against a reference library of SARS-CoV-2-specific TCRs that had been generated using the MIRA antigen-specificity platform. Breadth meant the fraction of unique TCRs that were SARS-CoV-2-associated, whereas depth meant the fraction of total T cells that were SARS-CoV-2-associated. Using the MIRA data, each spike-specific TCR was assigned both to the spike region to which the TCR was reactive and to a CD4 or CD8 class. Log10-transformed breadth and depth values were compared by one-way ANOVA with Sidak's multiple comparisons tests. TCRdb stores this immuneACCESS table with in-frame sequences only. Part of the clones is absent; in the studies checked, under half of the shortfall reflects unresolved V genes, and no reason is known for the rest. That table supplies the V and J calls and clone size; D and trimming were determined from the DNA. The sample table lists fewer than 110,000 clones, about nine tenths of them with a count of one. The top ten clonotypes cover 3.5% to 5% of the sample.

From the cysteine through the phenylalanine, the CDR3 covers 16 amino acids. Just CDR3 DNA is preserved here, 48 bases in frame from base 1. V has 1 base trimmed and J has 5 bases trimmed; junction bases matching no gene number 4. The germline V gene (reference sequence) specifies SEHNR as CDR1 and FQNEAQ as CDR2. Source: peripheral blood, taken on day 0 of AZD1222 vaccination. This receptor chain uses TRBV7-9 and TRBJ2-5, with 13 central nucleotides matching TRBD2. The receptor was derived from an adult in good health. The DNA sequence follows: TGTGCCAGCAGCTTAGGGACTAGCGGGAGCCACGAGACCCAGTACTTC. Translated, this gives CASSLGTSGSHETQYF.